This T cell receptor (beta chain) was sequenced in a study of somatic mutations in cytotoxic T cells in rheumatoid arthritis. Study background: Selected populations of V beta antibody-stained T cells underwent flow sorting at nearly 100% purity; these encompassed V beta1+ cells subjected to TCRB sequencing. General observations from the study: No age-related increase in CD8+ clonality was seen in healthy controls, but one was seen in rheumatoid arthritis patients. TRBV07's slight underrepresentation, observed in rheumatoid arthritis patients, lacked adjustment for multiple comparisons.

V lost 0 bases, J lost 5 bases, and 4 bases stayed unmatched. CDR1 and CDR2 (germline): MRHNA, SNTAGT. The CDR3 is made up of 16 amino acids. TCRdb's table, derived via immunoSEQ multiplex PCR, lists solely in-frame clones and lacks some. Among 4,000 to 5,000 clones, about 80% were seen once, and the ten largest hold 7%. This clone came up a few times. The antigen is not known. The receptor was derived from an adult with rheumatoid arthritis. The specimen was CD8+ T cells sorted from blood. J is TRBJ2-1 and V is TRBV6-4; 10 bases are a match to TRBD2. The CDR3 protein is CASSDSERGGHNEQFF. CDR3 nucleotide sequence: TGTGCCAGCAGTGACTCTGAGCGGGGGGGCCACAATGAGCAGTTCTTC.